These 27 T cell receptor beta chains share one sample of origin, sequenced in a study of T cells expressing NK-cell markers (dated by TCRdb to 2020 to 2022). Library construction relied on 5' RACE. The run used an Illumina HiSeq 2000. TCRdb reprocessed the raw reads; every CDR3 protein sequence is a single record, and DNA is not supplied. The sample's table covers 130,000 to 150,000 distinct CDR3 sequences. The ten largest clones capture 10% to 15% of the sample. The source material was blood T cells: a sorted CD56 or NKG2C T cell subset, CD4+ or CD8+ T cells, or bulk PBMC T cells (not recorded which). The receptors stem from a man younger than 35 in good health. Donor details come from another sample of the same person, matched by shared clones.

This chain joins TRBV6-6 and TRBJ2-7. CDR1 is MNHNY and CDR2 is SVGAGI in the germline V gene (reference sequence). CDR3 length: 13 amino acids. The CDR3 sequence: CASSYSTWDEQYF.

This rearrangement joins TRBV15 to TRBJ2-1; TCRdb's D call of TRBD2 is untestable without DNA. The CDR3 runs to 19 residues. Looked up from germline, CDR1 is LNHNV and CDR2 is YYDKDF (reference sequence). The CDR3 sequence is CATSTTSGHEPSSYNEQFF.

The CDR3 sequence is CASSRTGDSYNEQFF. The chain recombines TRBV21-1 with TRBJ2-1; TCRdb's D gene call, TRBD1, goes unchecked for lack of DNA. TRBV21-1 is shown as a pseudogene. The CDR3 length is 15 residues.

The rearrangement links TRBV27 to TRBJ2-3. Germline loops: CDR1 MNHEY, CDR2 SMNVEV (reference sequence). This CDR3 spans 15 amino acids. CDR3 residues: CASSSQWTTTDTQYF.

The CDR3 here is CASSLVGRENPYEQYF. The chain links TRBV12-3 or TRBV12-4 to TRBJ2-7; TCRdb's assignment of TRBD2 cannot be checked, as there is no DNA. The CDR3 has 16 residues.

The chain has TRBV13 and TRBJ2-1; lacking DNA, the TRBD2 call made by TCRdb goes unchecked. There are 16 residues in the CDR3. CDR1 is PRHDT, CDR2 FYEKMQ, per germline (reference sequence). CDR3 in amino acids: CASSLAYEGGPDEQFF. Full variable domain (outside the CDR3, taken from reference TRBV13 and TRBJ2-1): AAGVIQSPRHLIKEKRETATLKCYPIPRHDTVYWYQQGPGQDPQFLISFYEKMQSDKGSIPDRFSAQQFSDYHSELNMSSLELGDSALYFCASSLAYEGGPDEQFFGPGTRLTVL.

The chain uses TRBV6-1 and TRBJ1-2; TCRdb returns TRBD1, unconfirmable since there is no DNA. This CDR3 comprises 13 residues. The germline CDR1 and CDR2 sequences are MNHNS and SASEGT. The CDR3 region is CASNEQGAYGYTF.

This chain uses TRBV7-3 with TRBJ2-7; the TRBD2 assignment by TCRdb is unverifiable without DNA. Germline V gives CDR1 SGHTA, CDR2 FQGTGA. The CDR3 consists of 15 residues. This chain's CDR3 is CASSKLAGGFGEQYF.

The chain has TRBV10-3 and TRBJ1-1; the D gene TCRdb calls, TRBD1, cannot be checked with no DNA. Germline V lookup: CDR1 ENHRY, CDR2 SYGVKD. The CDR3 extends over 15 amino acids. The CDR3 sequence is CAISGPEGGLTEAFF.

The chain is built from TRBV14 and TRBJ2-1. This CDR3 comprises 16 residues. Germline lookup yields CDR1 SGHDN and CDR2 FVKESK. CDR3: CASSQDQGGSYNEQFF. Using reference TRBV14 and TRBJ2-1 for the parts outside the CDR3, the full variable domain is EAGVTQFPSHSVIEKGQTVTLRCDPISGHDNLYWYRRVMGKEIKFLLHFVKESKQDESGMPNNRFLAERTGGTYSTLKVQPAELEDSGVYFCASSQDQGGSYNEQFFGPGTRLTVL.

The chain couples TRBV29-1 to TRBJ2-2; TCRdb outputs TRBD2, but without DNA this stays unchecked. CDR3 length: 14 amino acids. Germline-derived CDR1 and CDR2 are SQVTM and ANQGSEA. CDR3 in amino acids: CSVLSGERAGELFF.

The V gene is TRBV30, the J gene TRBJ2-1; the D call of TRBD2 rests on TCRdb alone, since no DNA is present to check it. CDR3 length equals 14 residues. Germline V gene sequence: CDR1 GTSNPN, CDR2 SVGIG (reference sequence). The chain's CDR3 is CAWNIAGGHLEQFF.

This sequence joins TRBV20-1 and TRBJ2-2; TCRdb designates TRBD2, a call that cannot be tested without DNA. CDR1 and CDR2 from the germline V gene are DFQATT and SNEGSKA (reference sequence). CDR3 size: 14 residues. This CDR3 reads CSADSGSGTGELFF.

The chain joins TRBV2 to TRBJ1-3; TCRdb indicates TRBD1, and absent DNA this call remains unverified. Germline assignment: CDR1 SNHLY and CDR2 FYNNEI. This CDR3 spans 15 amino acids. The CDR3 loop is CASRGPGDSGNTIYF.

The chain is built from TRBV3-1 and TRBJ2-5; TCRdb reports TRBD2, a call that lacks DNA to check it against. The CDR3 has 16 amino acids. Germline values: CDR1 LGHDT, CDR2 YNNKEL (reference sequence). The CDR3 region is CASSQDREGRGETQYF.

This chain connects TRBV6-1 to TRBJ2-1; TCRdb reports TRBD1, a call that lacks DNA to check it against. Germline lookup yields CDR1 MNHNS and CDR2 SASEGT. CDR3 length: 14 residues. The CDR3 loop is CASSVTGIIDEQFF.

J is TRBJ2-1 and V is TRBV7-9; TCRdb reports TRBD2, a call that lacks DNA to check it against. The CDR3 runs to 16 residues. CDR1 and CDR2 from the germline V gene are SEHNR and FQNEAQ (reference sequence). The CDR3 here is CASSSTSGRTYNEQFF.

The chain links TRBV20-1 to TRBJ2-1; lacking DNA, the TRBD2 call made by TCRdb goes unchecked. The CDR3 totals 20 residues. The germline CDR1 and CDR2 sequences are DFQATT and SNEGSKA (reference sequence). This chain's CDR3 is CSARVRVAGGPGSWRNEQFF.

The chain combines TRBV7-9 with TRBJ1-1. Germline CDR1 and CDR2: SEHNR and FQNEAQ (reference sequence). The CDR3 sequence is 12 residues long. The CDR3 is CSSSRGFTEAFF. Based on the CDR3 plus reference TRBV7-9 and TRBJ1-1, the full variable domain is DTGVSQNPRHKITKRGQNVTFRCDPISEHNRLYWYRQTLGQGPEFLTYFQNEAQLEKSRLLSDRFSAERPKGSFSTLEIQRTEQGDSAMYLCSSSRGFTEAFFGQGTRLTVV.

The genes are TRBV5-1 and TRBJ2-5; TCRdb's assignment of TRBD1 cannot be checked, as there is no DNA. This CDR3 contains 16 residues. The germline gives CDR1 SGHRS, CDR2 YFSETQ. The CDR3 sequence: CASRPLKQEYQETQYF.

This rearrangement joins TRBV27 to TRBJ2-7; TCRdb reports TRBD1, a call that lacks DNA to check it against. The CDR3 extends over 14 amino acids. From germline, CDR1 is MNHEY and CDR2 SMNVEV (reference sequence). CDR3 sequence reads: CASSLVPSSYEQYF.

This rearrangement joins TRBV7-6 to TRBJ2-2; TCRdb outputs TRBD2, but without DNA this stays unchecked. Germline V lookup: CDR1 SGHVS, CDR2 FNYEAQ. This CDR3 comprises 14 residues. CDR3: CASSFGTSSGELFF.

This chain connects TRBV27 to TRBJ2-5; with no DNA, the TCRdb D assignment of TRBD2 cannot be verified. Germline values: CDR1 MNHEY, CDR2 SMNVEV (reference sequence). The length of the CDR3 is 16 residues. CDR3: CASSSLAELYQETQYF.

The chain uses TRBV7-9 and TRBJ2-3; TCRdb gives TRBD1 as the D gene, but with no DNA this cannot be confirmed. The CDR3 covers 15 residues. Germline lookup yields CDR1 SEHNR and CDR2 FQNEAQ (reference sequence). This CDR3 reads CASGDGQISSDTQYF. The complete variable domain, with remaining parts taken from reference TRBV7-9 and TRBJ2-3, reads DTGVSQNPRHKITKRGQNVTFRCDPISEHNRLYWYRQTLGQGPEFLTYFQNEAQLEKSRLLSDRFSAERPKGSFSTLEIQRTEQGDSAMYLCASGDGQISSDTQYFGPGTRLTVL.

The chain is built from TRBV11-2 and TRBJ2-5. CDR3 length equals 14 residues. Germline CDR1 and CDR2: SGHAT and FQNNGV. CDR3: CASSPSADQETQYF.

This rearrangement joins TRBV5-6 to TRBJ2-1; TCRdb picks TRBD2, but there is no DNA to check that call. This CDR3 is 16 amino acids long. Germline values: CDR1 SGHDT, CDR2 YYEEEE. CDR3: CASTTGPSGGYNEQFF. Filled out from reference TRBV5-6 and TRBJ2-1, the complete variable domain reads DAGVTQSPTHLIKTRGQQVTLRCSPKSGHDTVSWYQQALGQGPQFIFQYYEEEERQRGNFPDRFSGHQFPNYSSELNVNALLLGDSALYLCASTTGPSGGYNEQFFGPGTRLTVL.

The V gene is TRBV12-5, the J gene TRBJ2-2; TCRdb designates TRBD2, a call that cannot be tested without DNA. This CDR3 is 16 amino acids long. Germline-derived CDR1 and CDR2 are LGHNT and FRNRAP. CDR3 residues: CASGFFGGRIAGELFF.